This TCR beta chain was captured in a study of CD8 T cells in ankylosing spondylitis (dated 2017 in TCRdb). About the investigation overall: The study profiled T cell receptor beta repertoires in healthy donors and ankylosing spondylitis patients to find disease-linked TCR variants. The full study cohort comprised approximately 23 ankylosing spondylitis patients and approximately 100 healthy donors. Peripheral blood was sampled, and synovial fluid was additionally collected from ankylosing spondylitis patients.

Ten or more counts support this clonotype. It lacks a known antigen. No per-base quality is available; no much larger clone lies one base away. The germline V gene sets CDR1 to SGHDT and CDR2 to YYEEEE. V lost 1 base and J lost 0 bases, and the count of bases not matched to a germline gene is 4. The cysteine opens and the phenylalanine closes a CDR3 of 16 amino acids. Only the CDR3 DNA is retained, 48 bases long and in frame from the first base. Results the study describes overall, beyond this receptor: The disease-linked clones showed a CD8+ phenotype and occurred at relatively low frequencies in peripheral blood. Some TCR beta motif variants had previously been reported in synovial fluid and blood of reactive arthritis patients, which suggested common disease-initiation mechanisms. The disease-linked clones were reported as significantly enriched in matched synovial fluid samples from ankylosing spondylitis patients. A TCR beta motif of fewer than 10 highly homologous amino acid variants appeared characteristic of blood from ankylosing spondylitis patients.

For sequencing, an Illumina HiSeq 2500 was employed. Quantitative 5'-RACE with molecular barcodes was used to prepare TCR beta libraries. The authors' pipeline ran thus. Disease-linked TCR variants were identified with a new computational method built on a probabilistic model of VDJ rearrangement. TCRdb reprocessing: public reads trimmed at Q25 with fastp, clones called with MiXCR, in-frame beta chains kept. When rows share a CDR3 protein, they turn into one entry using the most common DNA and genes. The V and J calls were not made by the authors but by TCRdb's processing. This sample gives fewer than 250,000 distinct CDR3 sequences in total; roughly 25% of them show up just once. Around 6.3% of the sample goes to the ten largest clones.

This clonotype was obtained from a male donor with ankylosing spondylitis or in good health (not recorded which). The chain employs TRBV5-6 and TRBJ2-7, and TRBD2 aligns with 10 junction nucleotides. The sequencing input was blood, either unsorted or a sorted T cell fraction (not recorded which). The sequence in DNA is TGTGCCAGCAGCTTGCTGGGGACTAGCGCCTCCTACGAGCAGTACTTC. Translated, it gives CASSLLGTSASYEQYF.